The 25 T cell receptor beta chains listed next were all sequenced from one sample in a study of blood T cell repertoires in COVID-19 (dated by TCRdb to 2020 to 2021). Library generation was performed with the immunoSEQ multiplex PCR assay. TCRdb re-hosts the immuneACCESS table, in-frame sequences only. Its copies lack some clones; in the studies checked, an unresolved V gene accounts for under half of them, and the cause for the rest is not known. This sample holds approximately 140,000 clones; around 90% were observed only once. The ten largest make up over 9.5% of the sample. The sequencing sample was made of peripheral blood. The receptors shown here come from a man aged 60 to 69 with active or convalescent COVID-19.

This chain uses TRBV24-1 with TRBJ2-1, with 10 bases aligning to TRBD2. Germline loops: CDR1 KGHDR, CDR2 SFDVKD. V gave up 7 bases and J gave up 4 bases; unmatched junction bases: 6. The CDR3 runs to 15 residues. CDR3 nucleotide sequence: TGTGCCACCAGGGCTCGGACTAGCGGATACAATGAGCAGTTCTTC. It yields the protein CATRARTSGYNEQFF.

V gene TRBV29-1 combines with J gene TRBJ1-2; perhaps TRBD1 as D (6 bases). Germline CDR1 and CDR2: SQVTM and ANQGSEA. This CDR3 comprises 12 residues. The germline V and J ends were trimmed by 5 bases and 4 bases, with 11 bases remaining between them. This CDR3 is CSVHRVGYGYTF. The DNA for the CDR3 is TGCAGCGTTCACAGGGTCGGCTATGGCTACACCTTC.

CDR3 sequence: CASSQGASGLALNEQYF. DNA for the CDR3: TGTGCCAGCAGCCAAGGAGCCTCCGGACTAGCCCTTAACGAGCAGTACTTC. The chain is built from TRBV4-2 and TRBJ2-7, with TRBD2 identical over 8 bases. CDR1 and CDR2 (germline): LGHNA, YNFKEQ. The CDR3 runs 17 residues. The ends lost 1 base at V and 5 bases at J; junction bases unmatched: 13.

The CDR3 loop is CASSYSTRETQYF. DNA of the CDR3: TGTGCCAGCAGTTACTCGACCAGGGAGACCCAGTACTTC. The chain joins TRBV6-5 to TRBJ2-5; D not certain. Germline loops: CDR1 MNHEY, CDR2 SVGAGI. Trimming took off 0 bases at V and 5 bases at J, with 7 bases between the two ends. The CDR3 extends over 13 amino acids.

The chain joins TRBV19 to TRBJ1-2; D unclear. CDR3 length: 14 residues. The V and J ends lost 1 base and 4 bases respectively, with 10 bases between them. Looked up from germline, CDR1 is LNHDA and CDR2 is SQIVND (reference sequence). The CDR3 spells CASSIVGGSYGYTF. The CDR3 bases are TGTGCCAGTAGTATAGTAGGCGGCAGCTATGGCTACACCTTC.

The CDR3 loop reads CASSPWTGPLGDEQFF. The CDR3 nucleotides are TGTGCCAGCAGCCCTTGGACAGGTCCATTGGGGGATGAGCAGTTCTTC. The gene calls are TRBV14 and TRBJ2-1, with 7 positions matching TRBD1. With V trimmed by 4 bases and J by 8 bases, 14 bases remained unmatched. The CDR3 extends over 16 amino acids. CDR1 and CDR2 from the germline V gene are SGHDN and FVKESK.

The chain has TRBV28 and TRBJ2-7; 10 bases match TRBD2. V lost 2 bases and J lost 2; bases outside the gene matches: 9. Germline CDR1 MDHEN, CDR2 SYDVKM. The CDR3 runs 17 residues. The CDR3 sequence is CASSLVTSGIRTYEQYF. In DNA, the CDR3 is TGTGCCAGCAGTTTAGTAACTAGCGGGATTAGGACCTACGAGCAGTACTTC.

CDR3: CASSVKRSSYNEQFF. The DNA of the CDR3 is TGTGCCAGCAGTGTGAAGAGAAGCTCCTACAATGAGCAGTTCTTC. The rearrangement joins TRBV2 to TRBJ2-1, with unresolved D. CDR3 length equals 15 residues. In germline, CDR1 is SNHLY, CDR2 FYNNEI. V was shortened by 4 bases and J by 0 bases, with 10 bases between the two germline ends. Full variable domain (missing parts from reference TRBV2 and TRBJ2-1): EPEVTQTPSHQVTQMGQEVILRCVPISNHLYFYWYRQILGQKVEFLVSFYNNEISEKSEIFDDQFSVERPDGSNFTLKIRSTKLEDSAMYFCASSVKRSSYNEQFFGPGTRLTVL.

The chain combines TRBV6-5 with TRBJ1-2, with D perhaps matching TRBD1 (5 bases). Per germline, CDR1 MNHEY and CDR2 SVGAGI. Between the trimmed V and J ends, which lost 2 bases and 6 bases, there was a span of 10 bases. The CDR3 consists of 13 residues. CDR3 region: CASSYGAVDGYTF. The CDR3 region has the DNA TGTGCCAGCAGTTACGGGGCTGTCGATGGCTACACCTTC.

The rearrangement joins TRBV7-9 to TRBJ1-3, with 10 bases that match TRBD1. V lost 5 bases to trimming and J lost 2 bases; unmatched junction nucleotides: 6. The CDR3 totals 16 residues. In germline, CDR1 is SEHNR, CDR2 FQNEAQ (reference sequence). This chain's CDR3 is CASSTRQGATGNTIYF. The CDR3 nucleotides are TGTGCCAGCAGCACCCGACAGGGGGCGACTGGAAACACCATATATTTT.

The gene calls are TRBV28 and TRBJ2-7; 7 nucleotides line up with TRBD1. The J segment lost 7 bases and the V segment lost 8 bases, leaving 14 bases of the junction unmatched. CDR3 length equals 14 residues. Germline V gene lookup returns CDR1 MDHEN and CDR2 SYDVKM. CDR3 loop: CASSEPTGKREQYF. The CDR3 coding sequence is TGTGCCAGCTCCGAACCGACAGGGAAGAGGGAGCAGTACTTC.

The chain combines TRBV28 with TRBJ2-5; 8 positions match TRBD1. V lost 5 bases and J lost 4; bases outside the gene matches: 6. Germline V gene sequence: CDR1 MDHEN, CDR2 SYDVKM. CDR3 length: 14 residues. Here the CDR3 reads CASSPPRGRETQYF. In nucleotides, the CDR3 is TGTGCCAGCAGTCCCCCCAGGGGGCGAGAGACCCAGTACTTC. The whole variable domain, remainder taken from reference TRBV28 and TRBJ2-5, is DVKVTQSSRYLVKRTGEKVFLECVQDMDHENMFWYRQDPGLGLRLIYFSYDVKMKEKGDIPEGYSVSREKKERFSLILESASTNQTSMYLCASSPPRGRETQYFGPGTRLLVL.

The V and J genes are TRBV24-1 and TRBJ2-5; TRBD2 agrees at 11 bases. The CDR3 covers 17 residues. Trimming took 0 bases from V and 4 from J; bases not matched to a gene: 6. In germline, CDR1 is KGHDR, CDR2 SFDVKD. CDR3: CATSDLTSGSLGETQYF. CDR3 nucleotide sequence: TGTGCCACCAGTGATTTGACTAGCGGGAGCTTAGGAGAGACCCAGTACTTC.

V and J are TRBV28 and TRBJ2-7; no reliable D call. Germline CDR1 MDHEN, CDR2 SYDVKM. The CDR3 sequence is 14 residues long. V was pared by 6 bases and J by 3 bases, with 15 bases between. The CDR3 DNA is TGTGCCAGCAGACGTTACCAACTCGGCTACGAGCAGTACTTC. This encodes CASRRYQLGYEQYF. The full variable domain, its missing parts supplied by reference TRBV28 and TRBJ2-7, is DVKVTQSSRYLVKRTGEKVFLECVQDMDHENMFWYRQDPGLGLRLIYFSYDVKMKEKGDIPEGYSVSREKKERFSLILESASTNQTSMYLCASRRYQLGYEQYFGPGTRLTVT.

The table lists this clone with a count of one. This rearrangement joins TRBV28 to TRBJ2-7, with 9 positions matching TRBD2. Germline trimming cut 3 bases from V and 6 bases from J; bases unmatched to any gene: 6. Germline V lookup: CDR1 MDHEN, CDR2 SYDVKM. The CDR3 length is 14 residues. The CDR3 DNA follows: TGTGCCAGCAGTTTCTCCCTAGCGGGACTCGAGCAGTACTTC. Its translation: CASSFSLAGLEQYF.

This sequence joins TRBV6-5 and TRBJ2-1; D perhaps matches TRBD2 (6 bases). CDR1 and CDR2 (germline): MNHEY, SVGAGI. Trimming stripped 2 bases from V and 0 bases from J, with 8 bases between. The CDR3 covers 15 residues. The CDR3 here is CASSYRGISYNEQFF. CDR3 DNA sequence: TGTGCCAGCAGTTACCGGGGGATCTCCTACAATGAGCAGTTCTTC.

J is TRBJ1-1 and V is TRBV5-1; D perhaps matches TRBD1 (6 bases). The CDR3 covers 16 residues. Germline CDR1 and CDR2: SGHRS and YFSETQ. Trimming left V 3 bases short and J 10 bases short, with 25 bases between. In nucleotides, the CDR3 is TGCGCCAGCAGCTCTGGACAAGTTCGAGGGGGAATGGGAGCTTTCTTT. Amino acid sequence: CASSSGQVRGGMGAFF.

The V call is TRBV20-1, the J call TRBJ1-1, with D perhaps TRBD1 (5 bases). The V gene's germline CDR1 is DFQATT and CDR2 SNEGSKA (reference sequence). V was pared by 5 bases and J by 8 bases, with 12 bases between. This CDR3 comprises 11 residues. CDR3 DNA sequence: TGCAGTGCTGTCCGGACAAACGAAGCTTTCTTT. Its translation is CSAVRTNEAFF.

This clone was seen once. This chain uses TRBV28 with TRBJ2-7, with TRBD1 identical over 7 bases. CDR1 and CDR2 from the germline V gene are MDHEN and SYDVKM. J was trimmed by 4 bases and V by 7 bases; bases with no gene match: 13. The CDR3 is made up of 15 amino acids. The CDR3 DNA sequence: TGTGCCAGCACCCTAAGAACAGGGGCCCGGTACGAGCAGTACTTC. It specifies CASTLRTGARYEQYF.

This chain connects TRBV7-9 to TRBJ1-2, with TRBD1 identical over 8 bases. The V gene's germline CDR1 is SEHNR and CDR2 FQNEAQ (reference sequence). The CDR3 is 14 amino acids. The V segment lost 4 bases and the J segment 0 bases; nucleotides outside the gene matches: 1. CDR3 nucleotides: TGTGCCAGCAGCTCGACAGGGGCTAACTATGGCTACACCTTC. Amino acid sequence: CASSSTGANYGYTF.

This chain links TRBV7-2 with TRBJ2-1; 7 bases fit TRBD2. CDR1 and CDR2 (germline): SGHTA, FQGNSA. This CDR3 contains 16 residues. Losses at the gene ends were 0 bases for V and 5 bases for J; bases not matched to a gene: 7. The CDR3 DNA reads TGTGCCAGCAGCTTAGCGGGAGGGGTCTCTCACAATGAGCAGTTCTTC. Amino acid sequence: CASSLAGGVSHNEQFF.

This clone came up a few times. The J gene is TRBJ1-1, the V gene TRBV29-1; no firm D call. The ends were cut back, 4 bases at V and 0 bases at J, with 9 bases in the middle. Germline assignment: CDR1 SQVTM and CDR2 ANQGSEA. This CDR3 region has 13 residues. CDR3 bases: TGCAGCGTTGTCCGTCGTCTGAACACTGAAGCTTTCTTT. Translated: CSVVRRLNTEAFF.

This clone was seen only once. The chain is built from TRBV28 and TRBJ2-7, with 10 bases lining up with TRBD2. The V and J ends lost 3 bases and 11 bases, in that order; junction bases with no gene match: 10. There are 14 residues in the CDR3. Germline CDR1 reads MDHEN; CDR2 reads SYDVKM. CDR3 DNA: TGTGCCAGCAGTTTGCCCCCTTCACTAGCGGGAAAGTACTTC. This sequence encodes CASSLPPSLAGKYF.

Only a few counts were recorded for this clone. V usage is TRBV5-4 and J usage is TRBJ2-3, with a possible D match to TRBD2 (6 bases). Germline V gene data show CDR1 as SGHNT and CDR2 as YYREEE (reference sequence). This CDR3 spans 16 amino acids. Trimming stripped 3 bases from V and 0 bases from J, with 14 bases between. This CDR3 reads CASSSPFSGSTDTQYF. CDR3 coding DNA: TGTGCCAGCAGCTCCCCTTTTAGCGGCAGCACAGATACGCAGTATTTT.

The gene calls are TRBV15 and TRBJ1-4; the D is unclear. Germline CDR1 reads LNHNV; CDR2 reads YYDKDF (reference sequence). The CDR3 contains 16 residues. V was clipped by 3 bases and J by 4 bases, with 15 bases between them. The CDR3 region has the DNA TGTGCCACCAGCAGGGCCGACGGGTTTGGTAATGAAAAACTGTTTTTT. Encoded protein: CATSRADGFGNEKLFF.